This TCR beta chain derives from a study of shared clonotypes between healthy human individuals. Profiled with immunoSEQ multiplex PCR; TCRdb holds only in-frame clones, not every one. The sample carries roughly 640,000 clones, around 97% recorded once. Trimming pared 5 bases from V and 2 bases from J, leaving 9 bases between. There are 14 residues in the CDR3. CDR1 is SGHAT and CDR2 is FQNNGV in the germline V gene. V usage is TRBV11-2 and J usage is TRBJ1-4, with D unclear. The receptor was isolated from a woman aged 30 to 39 in good health. Sequenced input: naive CD4+ T cells sorted from blood. Subset specified: CD45RA+ positively selected. CDR3 in DNA: TGTGCCAGCAGCGTCGGGCGGACTAATGAAAAACTGTTTTTT. Translating it yields CASSVGRTNEKLFF.